What follows are 10 T cell receptor beta chains derived from one specimen sequenced in a study of blood T cell repertoires in COVID-19. The repertoire was sequenced with immunoSEQ multiplex PCR; TCRdb's copy has only in-frame clones and lacks some. The repertoire holds 75,000 or so clones, roughly 88% seen once, with about 7% in the top ten. The material sequenced was peripheral blood. These receptors were obtained from an older man with acute or convalescent COVID-19.

The chain is built from TRBV28 and TRBJ2-7; 11 positions agree with TRBD1. Germline assignment: CDR1 MDHEN and CDR2 SYDVKM. With V trimmed by 6 bases and J by 7 bases, 5 bases remained unmatched. This CDR3 is built from 13 residues. This CDR3 is CASRSGTGGEQYF. CDR3 in DNA: TGTGCCAGCAGATCCGGGACAGGGGGTGAGCAGTACTTC.

CDR3 nucleotide sequence: TGTGCCAGCAGCGTCGGACAAGAGGTCTCCTACGAGCAGTACTTC. It is translated as CASSVGQEVSYEQYF. The rearrangement joins TRBV5-6 to TRBJ2-7; D perhaps matches TRBD1 (5 bases). CDR1 and CDR2 from the germline V gene are SGHDT and YYEEEE. The V end was cut by 4 bases, the J end by 0 bases, with 14 bases between. The CDR3 runs to 15 residues.

The count of this clone is one. The genes are TRBV7-8 and TRBJ1-3, with a tentative D call TRBD1 (5 bases). The CDR3 is made up of 14 amino acids. The germline gives CDR1 SGHVS, CDR2 FQNEAQ. The germline V and J ends were trimmed by 5 bases and 4 bases, with 12 bases remaining between them. The CDR3 loop reads CASSIGTTGNTIYF. The DNA for the CDR3 is TGTGCCAGCAGCATAGGGACTACCGGAAACACCATATATTTT.

The CDR3, as DNA: TGTGCCAGCATTGGGCACTTGAACACTGAAGCTTTCTTT. This codes for CASIGHLNTEAFF. V and J are TRBV27 and TRBJ1-1; unclear D gene. This CDR3 region has 13 residues. CDR1 and CDR2 from the germline V gene are MNHEY and SMNVEV (reference sequence). V was cut by 7 bases and J by 0 bases, with 9 bases left in between.

The chain joins TRBV28 to TRBJ1-4; weak D call: TRBD1 (5 bases). The CDR3 contains 15 residues. Germline V gene sequence: CDR1 MDHEN, CDR2 SYDVKM. The V and J ends lost 2 bases and 8 bases respectively, with 15 bases between them. CDR3 protein: CASSLGQGGVEKLFF. CDR3 coding DNA: TGTGCCAGCAGTTTAGGGCAGGGAGGCGTCGAAAAACTGTTTTTT.

The chain has TRBV7-2 and TRBJ2-2; possibly TRBD1 for D (6 bases). The CDR3 is made up of 14 amino acids. V was clipped by 2 bases and J by 3 bases, with 7 bases between them. Germline assignment: CDR1 SGHTA and CDR2 FQGNSA. CDR3 nucleotide sequence: TGTGCCAGCAGCTTAACAGGGTACACCGGGGAGCTGTTTTTT. Its translation is CASSLTGYTGELFF. The variable domain in full, with the rest retrieved from reference TRBV7-2 and TRBJ2-2, is GAGVSQSPSNKVTEKGKDVELRCDPISGHTALYWYRQSLGQGLEFLIYFQGNSAPDKSGLPSDRFSAERTGGSVSTLTIQRTQQEDSAVYLCASSLTGYTGELFFGEGSRLTVL.

The genes are TRBV28 and TRBJ1-2, with a weak D call TRBD1 (5 bases). The germline V gene has CDR1 MDHEN and CDR2 SYDVKM. There are 13 residues in the CDR3. The V end lost 5 bases, the J end lost 2 bases, and 9 bases lay between the germline ends. The CDR3 DNA is TGTGCCAGCAGTCAACAGGTGAACTATGGCTACACCTTC. This translates into CASSQQVNYGYTF.

DNA for the CDR3: TGTGCCAGTAGTAGGGGGTATATGGGAGGGACCTACGAGCAGTACTTC. Translation gives CASSRGYMGGTYEQYF. V usage is TRBV19 and J usage is TRBJ2-7; 7 nucleotides match TRBD2. With V trimmed by 4 bases and J by 2 bases, 11 bases remained unmatched. CDR1 and CDR2 (germline): LNHDA, SQIVND (reference sequence). This CDR3 region has 16 residues.

The chain combines TRBV19 with TRBJ1-6; D call uncertain. V lost 6 bases and J 10 bases, leaving 16 bases between the germline ends. The length of the CDR3 is 14 residues. In germline, CDR1 is LNHDA, CDR2 SQIVND (reference sequence). For the CDR3, the DNA is TGTGCCAGTAGCATCGATACATCTCACTCACCCCTCCACTTT. Its protein product is CASSIDTSHSPLHF.

The V call is TRBV5-6, the J call TRBJ1-6, with TRBD1 as a possible D gene (5 bases). Trimming removed 0 bases at V and 9 bases at J, with 7 bases between. This CDR3 contains 13 residues. Per the germline V gene, CDR1 is SGHDT and CDR2 is YYEEEE. CDR3 in DNA: TGTGCCAGCAGCTTGGCCGGGGGTTCACCCCTCCACTTT. This translates into CASSLAGGSPLHF. Supplemented by reference TRBV5-6 and TRBJ1-6, the full variable domain reads DAGVTQSPTHLIKTRGQQVTLRCSPKSGHDTVSWYQQALGQGPQFIFQYYEEEERQRGNFPDRFSGHQFPNYSSELNVNALLLGDSALYLCASSLAGGSPLHFGNGTRLTVT.